A selection of T cell receptor beta chains follows, all from one sample in a study of T cells after yellow fever vaccination. TCRdb itself ran the 5' RACE reads through MiXCR, one entry per CDR3 protein. The table shows around 600,000 distinct CDR3 sequences, with roughly an eighth occurring only once. The sequencing here drew on PBMCs, taken on the day of the yellow fever booster vaccination. The receptors stem from a man aged 25-40 years who received the YFV17D yellow fever vaccine. CDR3s include the opening cysteine and the closing phenylalanine or tryptophan. The order of the fields is CDR3 DNA, CDR3 protein, D gene, V gene, J gene, clone size. The D gene is left open where the match is weak. Not every row has a clone size; where given, it reads once, few, many or a size class.

CDR3 DNA: TGTGCCTGGAGTGTAGGGACAGCCCTCGGTCAGCCCCAGCATTTT; CDR3 protein: CAWSVGTALGQPQHF; D gene: TRBD1; V gene: TRBV30; J gene: TRBJ1-5; clone size: .
CDR3 DNA: TGTGCCAGCAGCCCCTCCTGGACAGGCAATCAGCCCCAGCATTTT; CDR3 protein: CASSPSWTGNQPQHF; D gene: .; V gene: TRBV6-2/TRBV6-3; J gene: TRBJ1-5; clone size: few
CDR3 DNA: TGTGCCAGCCGCAGGGGGCTGGAGACCCAGTACTTC; CDR3 protein: CASRRGLETQYF; D gene: TRBD1; V gene: TRBV27; J gene: TRBJ2-5; clone size: .
CDR3 DNA: TGTGCCAGCCGTTATTTTATTGCTAGCGGGTCCGAGCAGTACTTC; CDR3 protein: CASRYFIASGSEQYF; D gene: TRBD2; V gene: TRBV6-5; J gene: TRBJ2-7; clone size: .
CDR3 DNA: TGCAGTGCCCCGACCAGGGTCCATAACTACGAGCAGTACTTC; CDR3 protein: CSAPTRVHNYEQYF; D gene: .; V gene: TRBV20-1; J gene: TRBJ2-7; clone size: few
CDR3 DNA: TGTGCCAGCAGCTTGACTAGCGGGGACACCTACGAGCAGTACTTC; CDR3 protein: CASSLTSGDTYEQYF; D gene: TRBD2; V gene: TRBV5-5; J gene: TRBJ2-7; clone size: many
CDR3 DNA: TGTGCCAGCAGCCAAGACCGGCGCCCTAGCACAGATACGCAGTATTTT; CDR3 protein: CASSQDRRPSTDTQYF; D gene: .; V gene: TRBV14; J gene: TRBJ2-3; clone size: many
CDR3 DNA: TGCAGTGCTAACCCCGGGACTACTACTGGGGCCAACGTCCTGACTTTC; CDR3 protein: CSANPGTTTGANVLTF; D gene: TRBD2; V gene: TRBV20-1; J gene: TRBJ2-6; clone size: .
CDR3 DNA: TGCGCCAGCAGCTTGGCCGTAACTCGGGTTTCCTACAATGAGCAGTTCTTC; CDR3 protein: CASSLAVTRVSYNEQFF; D gene: .; V gene: TRBV5-1; J gene: TRBJ2-1; clone size: .
CDR3 DNA: TGCAGCGTTGTTGGCGGGAGTGTTTATACGCAGTATTTT; CDR3 protein: CSVVGGSVYTQYF; D gene: TRBD2; V gene: TRBV29-1; J gene: TRBJ2-3; clone size: few
CDR3 DNA: TGTGCCAGCAGCTTAGGGTCGTTGGCCGCCGAGCAGTACTTC; CDR3 protein: CASSLGSLAAEQYF; D gene: .; V gene: TRBV7-8; J gene: TRBJ2-7; clone size: .
CDR3 DNA: TGCAGTGCTAGTCCGGCGGGACAGTCCTACAATGAGCAGTTCTTC; CDR3 protein: CSASPAGQSYNEQFF; D gene: .; V gene: TRBV20-1; J gene: TRBJ2-1; clone size: .
CDR3 DNA: TGTGCCAGCAGCTTAGGGTCAGGTCCGGTCACTGAAGCTTTCTTT; CDR3 protein: CASSLGSGPVTEAFF; D gene: .; V gene: TRBV7-2; J gene: TRBJ1-1; clone size: few
CDR3 DNA: TGTGCCAGCAGTTCCCATAGCGTTCCGACCGGGGAGCTGTTTTTT; CDR3 protein: CASSSHSVPTGELFF; D gene: .; V gene: TRBV6-2/TRBV6-3; J gene: TRBJ2-2; clone size: .
CDR3 DNA: TGTGCCAGCAGTAGGGGGGGGAAAGTGGGCGGAAACACCATATATTTT; CDR3 protein: CASSRGGKVGGNTIYF; D gene: .; V gene: TRBV12-3/TRBV12-4; J gene: TRBJ1-3; clone size: few
CDR3 DNA: TGTGCCAGCAGTTACACCCTACCCGGAGGACTAGCTCGACTAGGGGCCAAAAACATTCAGTACTTC; CDR3 protein: CASSYTLPGGLARLGAKNIQYF; D gene: TRBD2; V gene: TRBV6-5; J gene: TRBJ2-4; clone size: .
CDR3 DNA: TGTGCCAGCTGCCAGAGCGGTTACTCCTACAATGAGCAGTTCTTC; CDR3 protein: CASCQSGYSYNEQFF; D gene: .; V gene: TRBV28; J gene: TRBJ2-1; clone size: .
CDR3 DNA: TGCGCCAGCAGCTTAGCGGGGGAATCCTACAATGAGCAGTTCTTC; CDR3 protein: CASSLAGESYNEQFF; D gene: TRBD2; V gene: TRBV5-1; J gene: TRBJ2-1; clone size: .
CDR3 DNA: TGTGCCAGCTCACCAAACCGTTATAGCAATCAGCCCCAGCATTTT; CDR3 protein: CASSPNRYSNQPQHF; D gene: .; V gene: TRBV18; J gene: TRBJ1-5; clone size: .
CDR3 DNA: TGTGCCAGCAGTTACGACAGGCCGGGAGATACGCAGTATTTT; CDR3 protein: CASSYDRPGDTQYF; D gene: .; V gene: TRBV6-5; J gene: TRBJ2-3; clone size: .
CDR3 DNA: TGTGCCAGTACGGGGACTTCGTACAATGAGCAGTTCTTC; CDR3 protein: CASTGTSYNEQFF; D gene: .; V gene: TRBV19; J gene: TRBJ2-1; clone size: .
CDR3 DNA: TGTGCCAGCAGGGGGCCGCTAGCGGGAGGAGAGACCCAGTACTTC; CDR3 protein: CASRGPLAGGETQYF; D gene: TRBD2; V gene: TRBV27; J gene: TRBJ2-5; clone size: many
CDR3 DNA: TGTGCCAGCAGCGTAGAGGGCCGACCGGATGAAAAACTGTTTTTT; CDR3 protein: CASSVEGRPDEKLFF; D gene: .; V gene: TRBV9; J gene: TRBJ1-4; clone size: many
CDR3 DNA: TGTGCCAGCAGCCAAGGAGCCTCCTACGAGCAGTACTTC; CDR3 protein: CASSQGASYEQYF; D gene: .; V gene: TRBV3-1; J gene: TRBJ2-7; clone size: .
CDR3 DNA: TGCAGTGCTAGAACAGGGGCTCGGTACGAGCAGTACTTC; CDR3 protein: CSARTGARYEQYF; D gene: TRBD1; V gene: TRBV20-1; J gene: TRBJ2-7; clone size: .
CDR3 DNA: TGTGACAGCAGTACAAGGGGAGGTAGCAATCAGCCCCAGCATTTT; CDR3 protein: CDSSTRGGSNQPQHF; D gene: .; V gene: TRBV2; J gene: TRBJ1-5; clone size: once
CDR3 DNA: TGTGCCAGTCCCGACCCCGGACAGGGAAGCGAGCAGTACTTC; CDR3 protein: CASPDPGQGSEQYF; D gene: TRBD1; V gene: TRBV6-1; J gene: TRBJ2-7; clone size: .
CDR3 DNA: TGTGCCAGCAGTTTAAAGGACAGGGGCGAGAGAGAGACCCAGTACTTC; CDR3 protein: CASSLKDRGERETQYF; D gene: TRBD1; V gene: TRBV27; J gene: TRBJ2-5; clone size: few
CDR3 DNA: TGTGCCAGCAGTCCGACTAGCTCCGCTGAGCAGTTCTTC; CDR3 protein: CASSPTSSAEQFF; D gene: TRBD2; V gene: TRBV6-2/TRBV6-3; J gene: TRBJ2-1; clone size: .
CDR3 DNA: TGTGCCAGCATACCGCTAGCGGGGAATGAGCAGTTCTTC; CDR3 protein: CASIPLAGNEQFF; D gene: TRBD2; V gene: TRBV7-2; J gene: TRBJ2-1; clone size: few
CDR3 DNA: TGTGCCAGCACCTTGGGACAGGGCTTCACCGGGGAGCTGTTTTTT; CDR3 protein: CASTLGQGFTGELFF; D gene: TRBD1; V gene: TRBV6-1; J gene: TRBJ2-2; clone size: many
CDR3 DNA: TGTGCCAGCAGAACCGGGACTCACCAAGAGACCCAGTACTTC; CDR3 protein: CASRTGTHQETQYF; D gene: .; V gene: TRBV6-1; J gene: TRBJ2-5; clone size: few
CDR3 DNA: TGTGCCAGCAGTGTCATAGCGGTGCCCTACTTC; CDR3 protein: CASSVIAVPYF; D gene: .; V gene: TRBV2; J gene: TRBJ2-7; clone size: few
CDR3 DNA: TGTGCCACCAGCGGCCGGGAAACCTACAATGAGCAGTTCTTC; CDR3 protein: CATSGRETYNEQFF; D gene: .; V gene: TRBV15; J gene: TRBJ2-1; clone size: few
CDR3 DNA: TGCGCCAGCAGCTTGTTTCAGGGTTCGAGTTACGAGCAGTACTTC; CDR3 protein: CASSLFQGSSYEQYF; D gene: .; V gene: TRBV5-1; J gene: TRBJ2-7; clone size: few
CDR3 DNA: TGTGCCAGCGAGGGGGTGCGTACGCAGTATTTT; CDR3 protein: CASEGVRTQYF; D gene: .; V gene: TRBV2; J gene: TRBJ2-3; clone size: few
CDR3 DNA: TGTGCCAGTAGTTCTCTAGGCTCTCGCGGCGAGCAGTACTTC; CDR3 protein: CASSSLGSRGEQYF; D gene: .; V gene: TRBV19; J gene: TRBJ2-7; clone size: .
CDR3 DNA: TGTGCCAGCAGCGTAGGACTTCAAGAGACCCAGTACTTC; CDR3 protein: CASSVGLQETQYF; D gene: .; V gene: TRBV9; J gene: TRBJ2-5; clone size: many
CDR3 DNA: TGTGCCAGCTCACCACCGATCGCTAGGGGCTCCTACAATGAGCAGTTCTTC; CDR3 protein: CASSPPIARGSYNEQFF; D gene: .; V gene: TRBV18; J gene: TRBJ2-1; clone size: .
CDR3 DNA: TGTGCCAGCAGCGCAGGGGCTCGCAATGAGCAGTTCTTC; CDR3 protein: CASSAGARNEQFF; D gene: .; V gene: TRBV3-1; J gene: TRBJ2-1; clone size: few
CDR3 DNA: TGTGCCAGCAGCTCTCCTTGGGGGGGGGAGCAGTACTTC; CDR3 protein: CASSSPWGGEQYF; D gene: TRBD2; V gene: TRBV3-1; J gene: TRBJ2-7; clone size: .
CDR3 DNA: TGTGCCAGCAGCTGGGGGACAGTTTACGAGCAGTACTTC; CDR3 protein: CASSWGTVYEQYF; D gene: TRBD1; V gene: TRBV5-6; J gene: TRBJ2-7; clone size: .
CDR3 DNA: TGCAGTGGGCGAGGCGGGGCCGGAGAGACCCAGTACTTC; CDR3 protein: CSGRGGAGETQYF; D gene: .; V gene: TRBV20-1; J gene: TRBJ2-5; clone size: .
CDR3 DNA: TGTGCCAGCAGCCGACAGGGGGAACGGCGGGCTTTCTTT; CDR3 protein: CASSRQGERRAFF; D gene: TRBD1; V gene: TRBV14; J gene: TRBJ1-1; clone size: few
CDR3 DNA: TGTGCTAGTGGCCCTGACAGTCAGACCCAGTACTTC; CDR3 protein: CASGPDSQTQYF; D gene: .; V gene: TRBV12-5; J gene: TRBJ2-5; clone size: few
CDR3 DNA: TGTGCCAGCAGCTTAGCAGGAGCGGGAGGGCTATCCATTCAGTACTTC; CDR3 protein: CASSLAGAGGLSIQYF; D gene: TRBD2; V gene: TRBV7-6; J gene: TRBJ2-4; clone size: few
CDR3 DNA: TGTGCCAGCAGCCGCGGCGGGGGCTGGGGGACCACAGATACGCAGTATTTT; CDR3 protein: CASSRGGGWGTTDTQYF; D gene: .; V gene: TRBV12-3/TRBV12-4; J gene: TRBJ2-3; clone size: .
CDR3 DNA: TGTGCCAGCAGCCGTACCGGGACTTTAACAGATACGCAGTATTTT; CDR3 protein: CASSRTGTLTDTQYF; D gene: .; V gene: TRBV3-1; J gene: TRBJ2-3; clone size: few
CDR3 DNA: TGCGCCAGCAGTGATAGAGCGTTGTGGGGGCTCACCTTC; CDR3 protein: CASSDRALWGLTF; D gene: .; V gene: TRBV10-2; J gene: TRBJ1-2; clone size: .
CDR3 DNA: TGTGCCAGCAGTTACGGCAGGCCCTCCGGCGAGCAGTACTTC; CDR3 protein: CASSYGRPSGEQYF; D gene: .; V gene: TRBV6-2/TRBV6-3; J gene: TRBJ2-7; clone size: .
CDR3 DNA: TGTGCCAGCAGCTACGCCAAACTAGCGGGAGTGGATACGCAGTATTTT; CDR3 protein: CASSYAKLAGVDTQYF; D gene: TRBD2; V gene: TRBV12-3/TRBV12-4; J gene: TRBJ2-3; clone size: .